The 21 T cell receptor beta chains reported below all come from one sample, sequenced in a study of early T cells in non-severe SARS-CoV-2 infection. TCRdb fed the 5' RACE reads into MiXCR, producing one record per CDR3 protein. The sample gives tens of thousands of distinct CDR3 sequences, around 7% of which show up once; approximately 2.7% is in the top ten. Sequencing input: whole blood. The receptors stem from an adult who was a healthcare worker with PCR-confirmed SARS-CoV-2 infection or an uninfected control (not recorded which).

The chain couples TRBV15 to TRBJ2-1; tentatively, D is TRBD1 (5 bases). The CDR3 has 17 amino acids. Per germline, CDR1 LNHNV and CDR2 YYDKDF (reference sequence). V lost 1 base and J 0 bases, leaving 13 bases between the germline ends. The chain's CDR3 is CATSRARTPSSYNEQFF. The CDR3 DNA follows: TGTGCCACCAGCAGAGCCCGGACACCGAGCTCCTACAATGAGCAGTTCTTC.

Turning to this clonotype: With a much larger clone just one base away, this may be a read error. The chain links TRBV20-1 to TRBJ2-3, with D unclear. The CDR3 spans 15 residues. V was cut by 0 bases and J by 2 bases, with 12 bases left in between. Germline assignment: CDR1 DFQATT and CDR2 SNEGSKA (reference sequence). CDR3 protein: CSARDRATSTDTQYF. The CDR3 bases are TGCAGTGCTAGAGATCGGGCGACATCCACAGATACGCAGTATTTT.

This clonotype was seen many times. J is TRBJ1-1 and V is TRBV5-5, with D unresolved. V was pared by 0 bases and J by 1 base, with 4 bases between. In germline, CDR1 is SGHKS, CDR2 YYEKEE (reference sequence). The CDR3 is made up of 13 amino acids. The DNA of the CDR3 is TGTGCCAGCAGCTTGGGGGCGAACACTGAAGCTTTCTTT. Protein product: CASSLGANTEAFF.

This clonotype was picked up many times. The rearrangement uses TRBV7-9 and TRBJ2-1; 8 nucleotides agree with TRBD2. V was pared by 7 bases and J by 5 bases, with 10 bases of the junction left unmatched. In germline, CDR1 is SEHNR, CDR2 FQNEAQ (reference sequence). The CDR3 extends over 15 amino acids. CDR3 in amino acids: CASTFLGRGHNEQFF. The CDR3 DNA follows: TGTGCCAGCACCTTTCTCGGGAGGGGCCACAATGAGCAGTTCTTC.

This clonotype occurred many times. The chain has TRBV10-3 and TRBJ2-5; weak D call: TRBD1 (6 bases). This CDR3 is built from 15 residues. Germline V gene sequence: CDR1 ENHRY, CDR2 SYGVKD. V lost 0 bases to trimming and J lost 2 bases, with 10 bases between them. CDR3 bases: TGTGCCATCAGTGAGTCAACGGACAGTCAAGAGACCCAGTACTTC. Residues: CAISESTDSQETQYF.

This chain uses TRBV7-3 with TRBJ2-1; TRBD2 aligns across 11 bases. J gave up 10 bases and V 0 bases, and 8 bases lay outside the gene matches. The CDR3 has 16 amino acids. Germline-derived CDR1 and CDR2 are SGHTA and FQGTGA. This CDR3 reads CASSLTPLAGGREQFF. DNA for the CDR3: TGTGCCAGCAGCTTAACCCCGCTAGCGGGAGGTCGGGAGCAGTTCTTC.

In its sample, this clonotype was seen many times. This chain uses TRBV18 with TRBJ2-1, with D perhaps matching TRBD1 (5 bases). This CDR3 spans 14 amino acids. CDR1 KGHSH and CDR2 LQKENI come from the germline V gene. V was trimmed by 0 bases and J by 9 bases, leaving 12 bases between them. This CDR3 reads CASSPPWTTAEQFF. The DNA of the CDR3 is TGTGCCAGCTCACCACCGTGGACAACGGCTGAGCAGTTCTTC. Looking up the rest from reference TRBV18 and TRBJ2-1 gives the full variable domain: NAGVMQNPRHLVRRRGQEARLRCSPMKGHSHVYWYRQLPEEGLKFMVYLQKENIIDESGMPKERFSAEFPKEGPSILRIQQVVRGDSAAYFCASSPPWTTAEQFFGPGTRLTVL.

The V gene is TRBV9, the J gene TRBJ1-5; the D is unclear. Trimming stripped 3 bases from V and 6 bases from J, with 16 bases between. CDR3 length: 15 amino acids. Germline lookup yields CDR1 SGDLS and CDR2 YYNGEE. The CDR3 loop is CASSAGAVAGQPQHF. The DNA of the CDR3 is TGTGCCAGCAGCGCAGGAGCGGTGGCCGGTCAGCCCCAGCATTTT.

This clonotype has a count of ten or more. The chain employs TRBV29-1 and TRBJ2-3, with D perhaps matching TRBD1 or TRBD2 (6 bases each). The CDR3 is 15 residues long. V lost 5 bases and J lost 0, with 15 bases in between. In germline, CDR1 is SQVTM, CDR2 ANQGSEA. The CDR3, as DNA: TGCAGCGTTCGGGAGTACCAGGGGAGCACAGATACGCAGTATTTT. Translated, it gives CSVREYQGSTDTQYF.

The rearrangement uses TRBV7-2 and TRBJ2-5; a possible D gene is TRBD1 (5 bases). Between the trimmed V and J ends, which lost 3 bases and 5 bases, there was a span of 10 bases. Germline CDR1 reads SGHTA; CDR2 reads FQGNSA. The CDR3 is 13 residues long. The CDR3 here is CASSFRGLETQYF. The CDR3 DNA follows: TGTGCCAGCAGCTTTAGGGGCCTGGAGACCCAGTACTTC.

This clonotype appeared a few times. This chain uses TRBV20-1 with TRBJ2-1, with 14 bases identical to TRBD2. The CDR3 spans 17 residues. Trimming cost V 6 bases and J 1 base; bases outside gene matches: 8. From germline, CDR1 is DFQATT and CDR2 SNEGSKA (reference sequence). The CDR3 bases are TGCAGTGCCTCCGGGACTAGCGGGAGATTGTCCTACAATGAGCAGTTCTTC. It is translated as CSASGTSGRLSYNEQFF.

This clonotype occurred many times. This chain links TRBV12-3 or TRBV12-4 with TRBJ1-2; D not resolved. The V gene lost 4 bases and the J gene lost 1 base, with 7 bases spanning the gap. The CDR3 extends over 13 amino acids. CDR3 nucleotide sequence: TGTGCCAGCAGTTCAGGACTTAACTATGGCTACACCTTC. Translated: CASSSGLNYGYTF.

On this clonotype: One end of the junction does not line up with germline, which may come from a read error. In DNA, the CDR3 is TGCAGCGTTATCTTCAGGGGGGGGAGCTACGAGCAGCACTTC. Protein: CSVIFRGGSYEQHF. The chain employs TRBV29-1 and TRBJ2-7; the D call may be TRBD1 or TRBD2 (7 bases each). The CDR3 loop spans 14 amino acids. CDR1 is SQVTM and CDR2 is ANQGSEA in the germline V gene.

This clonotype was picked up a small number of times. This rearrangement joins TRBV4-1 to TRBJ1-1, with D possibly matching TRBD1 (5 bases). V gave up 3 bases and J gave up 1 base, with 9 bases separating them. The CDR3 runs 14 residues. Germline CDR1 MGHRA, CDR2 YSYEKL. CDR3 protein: CASSQRGANTEAFF. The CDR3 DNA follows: TGCGCCAGCAGCCAGCGAGGGGCGAACACTGAAGCTTTCTTT.

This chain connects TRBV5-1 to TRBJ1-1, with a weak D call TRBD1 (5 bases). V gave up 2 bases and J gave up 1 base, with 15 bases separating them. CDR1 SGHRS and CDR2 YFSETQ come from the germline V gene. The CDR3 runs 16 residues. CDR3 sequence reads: CASSLRYRGPNTEAFF. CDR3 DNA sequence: TGCGCCAGCAGCTTAAGATACCGGGGACCGAACACTGAAGCTTTCTTT.

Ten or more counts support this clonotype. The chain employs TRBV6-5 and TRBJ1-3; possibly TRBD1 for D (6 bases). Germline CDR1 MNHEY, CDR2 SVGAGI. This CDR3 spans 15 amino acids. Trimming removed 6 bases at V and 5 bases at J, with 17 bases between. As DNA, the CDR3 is TGTGCCAGCAGCCCCCCGGGGGGCCGGAGAAACACCATATATTTT. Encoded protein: CASSPPGGRRNTIYF.

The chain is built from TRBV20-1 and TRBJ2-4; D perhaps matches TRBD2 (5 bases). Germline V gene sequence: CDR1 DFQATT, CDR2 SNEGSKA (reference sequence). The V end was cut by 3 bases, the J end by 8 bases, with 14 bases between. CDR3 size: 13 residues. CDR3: CSARRLARDIQYF. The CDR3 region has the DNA TGCAGTGCTAGGAGGTTAGCGAGAGACATTCAGTACTTC.

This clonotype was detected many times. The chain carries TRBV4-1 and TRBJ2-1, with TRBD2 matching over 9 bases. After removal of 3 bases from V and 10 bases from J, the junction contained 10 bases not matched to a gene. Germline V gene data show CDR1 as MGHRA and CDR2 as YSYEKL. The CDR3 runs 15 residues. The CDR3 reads CASSQVSGSSGEQFF. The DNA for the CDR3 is TGCGCCAGCAGCCAGGTTAGCGGGAGTTCCGGGGAGCAGTTCTTC.

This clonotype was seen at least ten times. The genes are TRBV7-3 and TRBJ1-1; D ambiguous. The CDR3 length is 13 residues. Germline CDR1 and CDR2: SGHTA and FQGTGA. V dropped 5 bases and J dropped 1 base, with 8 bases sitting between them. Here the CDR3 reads CASSKQPNTEAFF. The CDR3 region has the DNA TGTGCCAGCAGCAAACAACCGAACACTGAAGCTTTCTTT.

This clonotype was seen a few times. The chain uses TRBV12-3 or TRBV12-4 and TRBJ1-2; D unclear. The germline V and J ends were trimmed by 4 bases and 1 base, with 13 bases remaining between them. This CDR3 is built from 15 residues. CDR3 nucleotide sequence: TGTGCCAGCAGTTCCTCAGATTACGGTAACTATGGCTACACCTTC. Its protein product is CASSSSDYGNYGYTF.

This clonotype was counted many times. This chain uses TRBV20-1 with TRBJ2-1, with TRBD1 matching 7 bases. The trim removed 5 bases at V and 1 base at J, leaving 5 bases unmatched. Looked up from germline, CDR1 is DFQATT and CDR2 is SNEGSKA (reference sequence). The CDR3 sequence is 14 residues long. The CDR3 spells CSAPRGLSYNEQFF. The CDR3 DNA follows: TGCAGTGCTCCCAGGGGGTTGTCCTACAATGAGCAGTTCTTC.